This TCR beta chain was retrieved from a study of cytomegalovirus exposure and HLA in healthy donors (dated by TCRdb to between 2016 and 2019). Concerning the study at large: An earlier analysis of fewer than 750 of the donors reported approximately 260 Gb of sequence data and around 100 million unique TCR beta sequences obtained from around 190 million T cells. Roughly 300 gigabases of sequencing data and approximately 92 million unique TCR sequences made up an early release that covered approximately 700 HLA-typed donors. Among the roughly 410 genotyped donors, 75% to 90% belonged to the genetic ancestry cluster associated with self-reported Caucasian donors. The study was designed to test whether signatures of past pathogen exposure could be identified by cataloging public T cell receptors. Using immunosequencing, the study profiled T cell repertoires from about 650 subjects and related those repertoires to cytomegalovirus serostatus. Besides the first cohort of 666 subjects, a separate validation cohort made up of 120 different subjects was used. High-throughput TCR immunosequencing, statistical association of individual TCRs with disease status, and machine learning were combined to predict cytomegalovirus infection status. In a later analysis, previously published TCR beta repertoires from 500 to 750 donors were re-analyzed and high-resolution HLA genotyping was added so that TCR occurrence patterns could be studied. In the later analysis, no new phenotypic data were used to find candidate immune exposures; instead, reliance was placed on TCR beta sequences and their occurrence across donors. An earlier analysis of about 620 of the donors applied high-throughput TCR beta sequencing to assess whether each TCR beta V gene segment acted as functional or pseudogenic. Alongside the repertoire data, information on donor age, sex, ethnicity and CMV serostatus was compiled. A later genetic analysis took genome-wide SNP genotypes for about 55% of the 666 donors and used that subset as a discovery cohort. All discovery cohort repertoires had been generated on a single sequencing platform. Class I and class II HLA loci were covered by the typing at four-digit resolution. The number of donors typed differed by locus, with roughly 629-640 for A, B, C, DRB1 and DQB1, approximately 500 for DQA1, nearly 610 for DPA1, and around 430 for DPB1. Roughly 5 DR-DQ haplotypes were handled as single units for association and clustering, since linkage in the cohort was strong. Among under 450 genotyped donors of the cohort, an average of roughly 240,000 unique TCR beta nucleotide sequences were sequenced per donor, roughly a sixth of them non-productive.

Study-level results and caveats: According to a later analysis, TCR association rates differed among HLA loci, with DRB1 alleles showing the most associated TCRs and HLA-C alleles showing the fewest. This cohort had only TCR beta chains sequenced, and the lack of alpha or paired-chain data limited which features could be detected. Roughly uniform sequencing depth across donors was assumed in presence/absence analyses, although this assumption may not hold. The 87-base-pair reads could not distinguish some IMGT-functional V segments, including TRBV6-2 and TRBV6-3, so those segments were excluded. Most TCR sequences were observed very rarely across donors, whereas some public TCRs were present in many individuals. In a later analysis, around 17,000 TCR beta sequences were associated with specific HLA alleles at a false discovery rate of 0.05. A few of the identified cytomegalovirus-associated TCR beta chains were confirmed in vitro to be specific for cytomegalovirus antigens. Because HLA typing was unavailable for some donors at each locus, only the typed subset was used in association tests. Linkage disequilibrium might explain the correlated functional status among segregating V segments, but an unknown experimental factor could not be ruled out. Compared with equally common non-associated chains, HLA-associated TCR beta chains in a later analysis were more clonally expanded and had lower generation probabilities. According to the authors, the approach could potentially be generalized to other disease states and immunological phenotypes. Most CMV-associated TCR beta chains appeared to be HLA-restricted in a later analysis, and the HLA associations seemed to be driven largely by CMV exposure. An association between a missense DCLRE1C variant and V-gene and J-gene trimming of TCR beta chains was found in a later genetic analysis and replicated in an independent cohort. When HLA alleles, especially DR and DQ, strongly co-occurred, TCR associations were difficult to assign to individual alleles. Compared with the roughly 710-donor mean, donors in an Asian-associated ancestry cluster had fewer N-insertions in productive TCRs, according to a later genetic analysis. A later analysis reported that several top co-occurrence clusters appeared linked to parvovirus B19, influenza, CMV and Epstein-Barr virus. The study gave a list of about 170 TCR beta chains associated with cytomegalovirus. In both the original and validation cohorts, the classifier was reported to diagnose cytomegalovirus status with high specificity and sensitivity. A group of highly shared sequence variants was considered likely to be a technical artifact of the sequencing pipeline. The earlier analysis of approximately 540 of the donors excluded 15 to 20 rarely observed V segments, including chromosome 9 orphons, because counts were too low. An earlier analysis of several hundred of the donors showed that most TCR beta V segments appeared in productive rearrangements either about 87% or about 30% of the time, which broadly matched IMGT annotations. A further reported finding was that TCR beta sequences accurately predicted the HLA-A and HLA-B alleles for most subjects in the first cohort. CMV serostatus was the only immune exposure information available for the cohort.

Concerning this clone itself: The clone's antigen remains unknown. No much larger clonotype is one base removed from it; base qualities were not supplied.

For CDR1 and CDR2, the germline V gene lists MNHNS and SASEGT. V loses 7 bases at its end and J loses 6 bases; junction bases beyond the gene matches: 9. The CDR3 spans 14 residues, from the cysteine through the phenylalanine. CDR3 DNA is the only sequence kept; it has 42 bases, read in frame from the first base. Library preparation employed the immunoSEQ multiplex PCR assay. For the multiplex PCR, a mixture combining 60 forward primers for TCR Vbeta segments and 13 reverse primers for TCR Jbeta segments was used. The CDR3 region of rearranged TCR beta genes was amplified from genomic DNA by a multiplex PCR assay. Amplified TCR beta libraries were sequenced as 87-base-pair reads on the Illumina HiSeq System. For the original study's pipeline: A later analysis counted around 72 million unique TCR beta chains across the 550 to 700 repertoires, and around 12 million of these chains were shared by at least two donors. Raw reads were error-corrected and collapsed into unique sequences by a nearest-neighbor algorithm in which closely related sequences were merged to remove PCR and sequencing errors. To assign V, D and J gene segments, CDR3 sequences were aligned to IMGT reference sequences. For a sequence to be retained, a match of at least six nucleotides was required to both a V gene segment and a J gene segment. A rearrangement was called productive if the CDR3 had no stop codons and remained in frame with V and J, and every other rearrangement was called non-productive. Following IMGT convention, CDR3 was defined as the stretch from the second conserved V-encoded cysteine up to the conserved J-encoded phenylalanine. In an earlier analysis of more than 550 of the donors, sequences lacking an unambiguous match to a single V gene segment were excluded. In an earlier analysis of 450 to 700 of the donors, V segments were called functional above 56.7% productive rearrangements and were called segregating when the between-donor standard deviation exceeded 5%. A statistical classification framework was developed to diagnose cytomegalovirus status using the catalog of TCR beta chain sequences. A later analysis assigned V and J genes by comparing TCR nucleotide sequences with IMGT/GENE-DB human TR gene sequences. Using the TCRdist pipeline, a later analysis assigned CDR3 sequences along with most-parsimonious VDJ recombination scenarios. In a later analysis, each TCR beta chain was defined by its CDR3 amino acid sequence together with its V-gene family, and reads lacking a unique V-gene family were excluded. In a later analysis, approximately 640 highly shared, low-generation-probability nucleotide sequences were removed to address suspected cross-contamination and a sequencing artifact. A later analysis calculated a clonal expansion index for each public chain from normalized within-repertoire ranks of inferred template counts. In a later analysis, generation probabilities were computed using a VDJ recombination model fitted to out-of-frame rearrangements, and the results were checked against IGoR. A later analysis scored TCR-TCR, TCR-HLA and TCR-CMV co-occurrence with hypergeometric tests, applying a repertoire-size bias correction to TCR pairs. To estimate false discovery rates, a later analysis permuted the HLA or CMV assignments 20 times. In a later analysis, co-occurring TCRs were grouped using DBSCAN, and TCRdist sequence similarity was added for clustering within HLA-allele-positive subsets. Repertoires with fewer than 30,000 or more than 120,000 public chains, plus five repertoires with anomalous nucleotide sharing, were excluded from co-occurrence clustering. This is the immuneACCESS table as TCRdb keeps it, with only in-frame sequences that have V and J called. A part of the clones is gone; compared with another copy, unresolved V genes explain less than half, and the rest is unexplained. The DNA was the basis for D and trimming; V, J and clone size are from that table. This sample comprises about 140,000 clones, 77% of them detected only once. Under 2% of the sample is taken by the ten largest.

The cohort was made up of roughly 670 healthy bone marrow donors. At the time of sampling, all cohort members were nominally healthy, though unrecorded immune exposures were likely present. The donor was CMV seronegative and was included in the group of approximately 350 seronegative cohort members. Every donor gave a peripheral blood sample, and the peripheral blood mononuclear cells from that sample were used for TCR beta sequencing. The Qiagen DNeasy Blood Extraction Kit was used to extract genomic DNA from the blood cell samples. Source material: PBMCs. The rearranged segments are TRBV6-1 and TRBJ1-5; 7 of the junction bases match TRBD1. The receptor was isolated from a female donor in good health and CMV-seronegative. The CDR3 region: CASMEGGWSQPQHF. In nucleotides, the sequence is TGTGCCAGCATGGAAGGGGGCTGGAGTCAGCCCCAGCATTTT.